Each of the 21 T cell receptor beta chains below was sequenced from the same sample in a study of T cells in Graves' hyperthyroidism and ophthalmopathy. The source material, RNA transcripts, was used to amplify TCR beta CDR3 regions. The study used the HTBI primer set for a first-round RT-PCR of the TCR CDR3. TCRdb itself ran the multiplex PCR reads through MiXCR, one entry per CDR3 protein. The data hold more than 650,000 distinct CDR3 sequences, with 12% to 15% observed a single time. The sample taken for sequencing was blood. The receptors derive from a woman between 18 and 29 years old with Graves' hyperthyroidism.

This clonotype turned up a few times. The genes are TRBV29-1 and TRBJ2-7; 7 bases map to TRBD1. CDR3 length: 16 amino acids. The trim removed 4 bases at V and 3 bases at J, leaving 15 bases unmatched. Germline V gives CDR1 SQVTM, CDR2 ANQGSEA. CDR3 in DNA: TGCAGCGTTGCCCGTCTGGACAGGATAAAAGGCTACGAGCAGTACTTC. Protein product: CSVARLDRIKGYEQYF.

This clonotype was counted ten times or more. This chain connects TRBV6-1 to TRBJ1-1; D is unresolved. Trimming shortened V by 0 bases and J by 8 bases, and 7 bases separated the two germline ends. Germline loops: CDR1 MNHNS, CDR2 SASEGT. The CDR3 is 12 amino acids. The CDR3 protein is CASSEASGEAFF. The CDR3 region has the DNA TGTGCCAGCAGTGAAGCTAGCGGCGAAGCTTTCTTT.

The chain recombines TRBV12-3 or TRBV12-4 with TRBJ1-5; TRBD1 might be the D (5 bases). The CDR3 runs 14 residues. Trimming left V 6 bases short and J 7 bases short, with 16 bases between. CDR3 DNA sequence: TGTGCCAGCAGCCGCGTGGGGGTAGTCCAGCCCCAGCATTTT. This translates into CASSRVGVVQPQHF.

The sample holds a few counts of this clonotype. The CDR3 spells CASSQRTGNYGYTF. DNA for the CDR3: TGTGCCAGCAGCCAAAGGACAGGGAACTATGGCTACACCTTC. V is TRBV3-1 and J is TRBJ1-2; the match to TRBD1 covers 8 bases. There are 14 residues in the CDR3. V was pared by 2 bases and J by 2 bases, with 1 base of the junction left unmatched. Germline V CDR1 and CDR2: LGHDT, YNNKEL (reference sequence).

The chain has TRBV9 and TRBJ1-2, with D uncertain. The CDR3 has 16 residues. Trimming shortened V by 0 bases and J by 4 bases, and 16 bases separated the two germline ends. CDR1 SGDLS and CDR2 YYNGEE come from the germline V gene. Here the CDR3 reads CASSVESRVGPYGYTF. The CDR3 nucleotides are TGTGCCAGCAGCGTAGAATCGAGGGTCGGGCCCTATGGCTACACCTTC.

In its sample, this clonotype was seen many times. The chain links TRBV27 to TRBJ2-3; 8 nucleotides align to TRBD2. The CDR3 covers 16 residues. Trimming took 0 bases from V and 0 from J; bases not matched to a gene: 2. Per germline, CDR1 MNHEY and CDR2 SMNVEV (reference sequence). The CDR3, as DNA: TGTGCCAGCAGTTTATCGCCTAGCGGGAGCACAGATACGCAGTATTTT. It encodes CASSLSPSGSTDTQYF.

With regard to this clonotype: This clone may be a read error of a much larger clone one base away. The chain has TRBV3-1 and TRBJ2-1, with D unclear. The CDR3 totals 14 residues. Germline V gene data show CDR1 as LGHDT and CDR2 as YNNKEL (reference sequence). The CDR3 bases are TGTGCCAGCAGCCAAATGTTGGGTTACAATGAGCAGCTCTTC. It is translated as CASSQMLGYNEQLF.

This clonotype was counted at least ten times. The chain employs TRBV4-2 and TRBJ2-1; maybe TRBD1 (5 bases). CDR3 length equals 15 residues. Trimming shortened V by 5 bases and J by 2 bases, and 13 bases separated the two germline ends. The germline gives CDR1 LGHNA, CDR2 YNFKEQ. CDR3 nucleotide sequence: TGTGCCAGCAGCTTCGACAGTATAACCTACAATGAGCAGTTCTTC. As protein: CASSFDSITYNEQFF.

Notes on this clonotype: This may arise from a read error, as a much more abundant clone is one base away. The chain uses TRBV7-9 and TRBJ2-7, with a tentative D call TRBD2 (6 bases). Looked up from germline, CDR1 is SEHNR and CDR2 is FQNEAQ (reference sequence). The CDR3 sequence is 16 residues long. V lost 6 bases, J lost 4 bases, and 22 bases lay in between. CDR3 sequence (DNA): TGTGCCAGCAGTTCCCCCTTAGCGGTAGAGGCGTACGAGCAGTACTTC. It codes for CASSSPLAVEAYEQYF.

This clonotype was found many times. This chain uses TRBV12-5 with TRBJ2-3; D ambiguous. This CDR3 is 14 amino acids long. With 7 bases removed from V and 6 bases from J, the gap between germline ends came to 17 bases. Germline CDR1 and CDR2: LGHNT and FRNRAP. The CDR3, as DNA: TGTGCTAGTGCTCTTGAGATACCCCCCGATACGCAGTATTTT. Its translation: CASALEIPPDTQYF.

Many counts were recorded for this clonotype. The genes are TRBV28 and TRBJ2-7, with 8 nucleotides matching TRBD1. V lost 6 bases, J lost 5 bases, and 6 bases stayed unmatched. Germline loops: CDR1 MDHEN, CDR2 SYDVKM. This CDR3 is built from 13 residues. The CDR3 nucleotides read TGTGCCAGCAGAAGGGGACAGGTCAACGAGCAGTACTTC. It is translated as CASRRGQVNEQYF.

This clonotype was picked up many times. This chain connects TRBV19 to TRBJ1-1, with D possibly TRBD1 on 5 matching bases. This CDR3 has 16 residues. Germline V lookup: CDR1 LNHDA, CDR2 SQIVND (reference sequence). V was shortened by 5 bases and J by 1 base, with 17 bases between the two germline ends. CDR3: CASSHGTGGRNTEAFF. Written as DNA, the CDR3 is TGTGCCAGTAGTCATGGGACGGGAGGTAGGAACACTGAAGCTTTCTTT.

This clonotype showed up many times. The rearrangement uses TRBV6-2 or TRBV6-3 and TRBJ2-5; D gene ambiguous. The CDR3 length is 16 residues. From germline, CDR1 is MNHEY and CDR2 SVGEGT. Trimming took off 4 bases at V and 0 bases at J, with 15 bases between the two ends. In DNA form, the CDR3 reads TGTGCCAGCAGTTCCTCTAGGATGGAGTACCAAGAGACCCAGTACTTC. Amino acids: CASSSSRMEYQETQYF.

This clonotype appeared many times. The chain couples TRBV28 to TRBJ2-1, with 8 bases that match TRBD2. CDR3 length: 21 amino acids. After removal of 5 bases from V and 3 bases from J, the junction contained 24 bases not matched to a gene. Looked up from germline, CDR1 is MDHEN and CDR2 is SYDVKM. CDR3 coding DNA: TGTGCCAGCAGTCCCCCCCGGGGGGGGCTTCGGCGGGACGTCCTCTACAATGAGCAGTTCTTC. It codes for CASSPPRGGLRRDVLYNEQFF.

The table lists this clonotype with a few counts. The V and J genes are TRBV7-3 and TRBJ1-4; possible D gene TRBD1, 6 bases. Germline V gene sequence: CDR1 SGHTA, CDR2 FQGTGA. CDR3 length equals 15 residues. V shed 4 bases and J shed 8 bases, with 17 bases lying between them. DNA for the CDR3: TGTGCCAGCAGCTCCAAGGGGGGTTTAAGGGAAAAACTGTTTTTT. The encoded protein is CASSSKGGLREKLFF.

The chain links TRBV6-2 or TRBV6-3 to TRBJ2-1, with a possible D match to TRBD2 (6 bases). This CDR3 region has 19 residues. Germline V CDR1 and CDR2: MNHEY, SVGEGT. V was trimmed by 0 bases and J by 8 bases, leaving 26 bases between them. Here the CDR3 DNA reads TGTGCCAGCAGTTACTCGGGGCCGGGGAACCCGACTAGAGGGGATGAGCAGTTCTTC. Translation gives CASSYSGPGNPTRGDEQFF.

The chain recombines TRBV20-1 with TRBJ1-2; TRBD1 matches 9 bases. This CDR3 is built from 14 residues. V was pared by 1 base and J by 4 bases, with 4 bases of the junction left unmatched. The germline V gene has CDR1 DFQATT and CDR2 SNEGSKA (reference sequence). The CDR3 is CSARGRDRVYGYTF. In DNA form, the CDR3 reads TGCAGTGCTAGAGGCCGGGACAGGGTCTATGGCTACACCTTC.

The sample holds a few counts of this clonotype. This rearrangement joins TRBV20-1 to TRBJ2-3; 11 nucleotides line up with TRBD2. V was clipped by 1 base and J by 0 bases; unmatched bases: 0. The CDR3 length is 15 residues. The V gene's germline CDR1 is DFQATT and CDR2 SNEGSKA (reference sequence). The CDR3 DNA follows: TGCAGTGCTAGAGGACTAGCGGGGAGCACAGATACGCAGTATTTT. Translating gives CSARGLAGSTDTQYF.

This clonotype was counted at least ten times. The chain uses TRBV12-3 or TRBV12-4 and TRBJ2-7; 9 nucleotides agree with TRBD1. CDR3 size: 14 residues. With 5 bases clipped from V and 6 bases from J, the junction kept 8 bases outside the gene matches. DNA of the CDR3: TGTGCCAGCAGTCCCCGGACAGGGGCAAGCGAGCAGTACTTC. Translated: CASSPRTGASEQYF.

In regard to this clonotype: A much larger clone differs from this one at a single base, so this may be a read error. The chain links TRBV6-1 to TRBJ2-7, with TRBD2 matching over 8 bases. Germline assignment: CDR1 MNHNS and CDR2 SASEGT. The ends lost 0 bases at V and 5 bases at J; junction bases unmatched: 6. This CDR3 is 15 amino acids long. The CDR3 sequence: CASSEALAGKDEQYF. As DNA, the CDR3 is TGTGCCAGCAGTGAAGCGTTAGCGGGAAAGGACGAGCAGTACTTC.

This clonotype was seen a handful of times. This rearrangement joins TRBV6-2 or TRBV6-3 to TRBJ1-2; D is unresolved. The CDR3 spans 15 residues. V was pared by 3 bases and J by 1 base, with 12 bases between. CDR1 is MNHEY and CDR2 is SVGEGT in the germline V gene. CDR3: CASSYSRRINYGYTF. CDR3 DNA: TGTGCCAGCAGTTATTCCCGACGGATTAACTATGGCTACACCTTC.